This T cell receptor beta chain originates from a study of control samples from healthy donors and cancer patients. Germline V CDR1 and CDR2: LGHNA, YSLEER. V was shortened by 0 bases and J by 1 base, with 9 bases between the two germline ends. The CDR3 loop spans 15 amino acids. Sequencing was performed with immunoSEQ multiplex PCR; in TCRdb, only in-frame clones are kept and a portion is missing. This sample carries approximately 190,000 clones, with less than 2.5% going to the ten biggest clones. The chain is built from TRBV4-3 and TRBJ1-1; D may be TRBD1 (5 bases). Material for sequencing was blood. This clonotype was obtained from a woman aged 30 to 39 in good health. Here the CDR3 reads CASSQDVGPNTEAFF. Written as DNA, the CDR3 is TGCGCCAGCAGCCAAGATGTGGGGCCGAACACTGAAGCTTTCTTT.